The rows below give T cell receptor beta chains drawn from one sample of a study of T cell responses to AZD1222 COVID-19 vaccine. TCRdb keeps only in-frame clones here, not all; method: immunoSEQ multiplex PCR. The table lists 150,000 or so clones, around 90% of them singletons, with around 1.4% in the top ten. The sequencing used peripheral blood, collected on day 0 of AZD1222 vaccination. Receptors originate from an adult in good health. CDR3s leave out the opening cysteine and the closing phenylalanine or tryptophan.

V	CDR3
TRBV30	AWTQGGRSYNEQF
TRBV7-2	ASTRDRVFEQY
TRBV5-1	ASSSTARQGRETQY
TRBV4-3	ASSQDHANTEAF
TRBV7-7	ASSAGTGVDEQF
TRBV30	AWSGRSGELF
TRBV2	ARNTRLVGDEQF
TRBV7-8	ASSLASSAIGNTIY
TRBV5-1	ASRAYNEQF
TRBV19	ASSISRGANVLT
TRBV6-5	ASSKDRVWETQY
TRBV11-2	ASSLGRVLPGGANVLT
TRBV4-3	ASSQESSGNTIY
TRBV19	ASSIRGSGSPLH
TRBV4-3	ASSQGSGLLLTGELF
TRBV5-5	ASSGVGASGIYNEQF
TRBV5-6	ASSPWGYGANVLT
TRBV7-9	ASSPGLAGGHEQF
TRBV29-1	SVTLRLAYEQY
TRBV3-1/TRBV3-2	ASSLEQVWVDEQF
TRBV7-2	ASSFIGTGFTEAF
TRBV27	ASSSTVGNSPLH
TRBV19	ASSIDRGGIDYDYT
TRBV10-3	AISLPGQEPEQY
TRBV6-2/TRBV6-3	ASSYAVNYGYT
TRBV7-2	ASSLAGQALNTEAF
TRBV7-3	ASSLIGGEQF
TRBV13	ASSLGQKNTGELF
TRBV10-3	AISAGLAVGIGDNEQF
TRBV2	ASQSTGTGGAGELF
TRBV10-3	AISEGGWNTEAF
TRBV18	ASSPDRAGEQY
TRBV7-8	ASSSDRGGTEAF
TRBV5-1	ASSFGTLPGGVNTEAF
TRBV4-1	ASSQEGQGKNYGYT
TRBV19	ASSIAGGSTDTQY
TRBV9	ASSVASGESEAF
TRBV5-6	ASSSGITSGGVEF
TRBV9	ASSVGGLNYEQY
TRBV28	ASRGAASTDTQY
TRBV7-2	ASSLVSGSGYGYT